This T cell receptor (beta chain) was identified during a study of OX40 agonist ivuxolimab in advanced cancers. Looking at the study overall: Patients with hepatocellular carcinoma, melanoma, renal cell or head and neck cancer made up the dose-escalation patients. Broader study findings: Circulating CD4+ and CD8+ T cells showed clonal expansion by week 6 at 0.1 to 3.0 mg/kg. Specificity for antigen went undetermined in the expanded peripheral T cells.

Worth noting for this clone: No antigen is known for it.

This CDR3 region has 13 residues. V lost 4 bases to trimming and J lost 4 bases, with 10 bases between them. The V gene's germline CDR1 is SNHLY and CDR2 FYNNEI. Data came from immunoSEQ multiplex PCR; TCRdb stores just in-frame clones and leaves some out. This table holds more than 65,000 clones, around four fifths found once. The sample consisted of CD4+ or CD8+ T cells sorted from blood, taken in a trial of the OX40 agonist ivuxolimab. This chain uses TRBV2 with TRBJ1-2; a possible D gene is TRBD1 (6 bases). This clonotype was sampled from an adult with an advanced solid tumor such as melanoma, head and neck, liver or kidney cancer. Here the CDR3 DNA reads TGTGCCAGCAGTGGGGGGCGGGGCTATGGCTACACCTTC. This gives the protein CASSGGRGYGYTF. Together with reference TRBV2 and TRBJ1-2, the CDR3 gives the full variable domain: EPEVTQTPSHQVTQMGQEVILRCVPISNHLYFYWYRQILGQKVEFLVSFYNNEISEKSEIFDDQFSVERPDGSNFTLKIRSTKLEDSAMYFCASSGGRGYGYTFGSGTRLTVV.